The 28 T cell receptor beta chains given below trace back to one sample, sequenced in a study of patients and donors after allogeneic stem cell transplantation (dated by TCRdb to between 2020 and 2021). Receptors were amplified or captured by RT-PCR. The listed sequencing device is NextSeq 550. TCRdb reprocessing: public reads trimmed at Q25 with fastp, clones called with MiXCR, in-frame beta chains kept. One record per CDR3 amino acid sequence lists the most common genes and DNA. This sample is represented by approximately 170,000 distinct CDR3 sequences; about 24% of them were singletons. 26% of the sample goes to the ten largest clones. Sample: blood, either unsorted or a sorted T cell fraction (not recorded which). The receptors shown here come from a human donor who was either an allogeneic HSCT recipient or a stem cell or donor lymphocyte infusion donor (not recorded which). It is not recorded whose cells these are; they may come from a transplant donor.

The chain recombines TRBV27 with TRBJ1-5, with TRBD1 identical over 10 bases. Germline assignment: CDR1 MNHEY and CDR2 SMNVEV (reference sequence). The length of the CDR3 is 17 residues. J lost 2 bases, V lost 3 bases, and 7 bases had no gene match. The CDR3, as DNA: TGTGCCAGCAGTTTTTCCGCGGGACAGGGGCGCAATCAGCCCCAGCATTTT. This gives the protein CASSFSAGQGRNQPQHF.

V is TRBV25-1 and J is TRBJ2-3; 10 bases map to TRBD2. This CDR3 has 19 amino acids. V gave up 5 bases and J gave up 4 bases; unmatched junction bases: 18. CDR1 is MGHDK and CDR2 is SYGVNS in the germline V gene. The CDR3 protein is CASSPKPKTLAGASDTQYF. CDR3 sequence (DNA): TGTGCCAGCAGTCCTAAACCTAAAACGCTAGCGGGAGCATCAGATACGCAGTATTTT.

This clonotype has a handful of counts. This chain connects TRBV9 to TRBJ2-1, with 9 nucleotides matching TRBD2. With V trimmed by 1 base and J by 4 bases, 3 bases remained unmatched. Germline CDR1 and CDR2: SGDLS and YYNGEE. The CDR3 contains 15 residues. DNA for the CDR3: TGTGCCAGCAGCGTATTAGCGGGAGCTTACAATGAGCAGTTCTTC. Its protein product is CASSVLAGAYNEQFF.

The chain joins TRBV20-1 to TRBJ2-7, with 8 bases matching TRBD1. The CDR3 covers 13 residues. Trimming at V came to 6 bases and at J to 3 bases, leaving 7 bases not matched to a gene. Per the germline V gene, CDR1 is DFQATT and CDR2 is SNEGSKA (reference sequence). The CDR3 DNA is TGCAGTGCCCGCCCGGGGACAGGCTACGAGCAGTACTTC. This encodes CSARPGTGYEQYF.

This clonotype was seen a few times. V and J are TRBV20-1 and TRBJ1-6; TRBD1 is a possible D gene (5 bases). The CDR3 is made up of 15 amino acids. V was cut by 6 bases and J by 4 bases, with 16 bases left in between. Germline CDR1 DFQATT, CDR2 SNEGSKA (reference sequence). The CDR3 sequence is CSAIIGGLYNSPLHF. Written as DNA, the CDR3 is TGCAGTGCCATCATCGGGGGACTTTATAATTCACCCCTCCACTTT.

In this sample, this clonotype turned up many times. The chain has TRBV7-9 and TRBJ1-2; D unresolved. Germline values: CDR1 SEHNR, CDR2 FQNEAQ (reference sequence). The V end was cut by 6 bases, the J end by 7 bases, with 18 bases between. The CDR3 consists of 14 residues. This CDR3 reads CASRLMSSHLGYTF. The CDR3 nucleotides read TGTGCCAGCAGGCTTATGAGTAGCCACCTTGGCTACACCTTC.

V gene TRBV10-3 combines with J gene TRBJ2-7; 11 bases align to TRBD2. Per the germline V gene, CDR1 is ENHRY and CDR2 is SYGVKD. The CDR3 runs to 15 residues. Losses at the gene ends were 3 bases for V and 3 bases for J; bases not matched to a gene: 4. The CDR3 protein is CAISETTSGSYEQYF. For the CDR3, the DNA is TGTGCCATCAGTGAAACTACTAGCGGGAGCTACGAGCAGTACTTC.

The J gene is TRBJ2-3, the V gene TRBV20-1; D unresolved. The CDR3 extends over 16 amino acids. Germline V gives CDR1 DFQATT, CDR2 SNEGSKA (reference sequence). V shed 3 bases and J shed 6 bases, with 22 bases lying between them. In DNA, the CDR3 is TGCAGTGCTAGTCAGTGGGTCTTCTCGGTTCCGGATACGCAGTATTTT. Protein product: CSASQWVFSVPDTQYF.

This clonotype was detected ten times or more. The V gene is TRBV6-5, the J gene TRBJ1-2; D is possibly TRBD1 (6 bases). CDR1 and CDR2 (germline): MNHEY, SVGAGI. V was clipped by 0 bases and J by 4 bases, with 12 bases between them. There are 15 residues in the CDR3. This CDR3 reads CASSYSTGFLYGYTF. The CDR3 DNA reads TGTGCCAGCAGTTACTCGACAGGTTTTCTCTATGGCTACACCTTC.

This rearrangement joins TRBV12-3 or TRBV12-4 to TRBJ2-7; 9 positions match TRBD1. V gave up 10 bases and J gave up 5 bases; unmatched junction bases: 3. This CDR3 is built from 11 residues. The CDR3 nucleotides read TGTGCCACGGGACAGGGTAACGAGCAGTACTTC. As protein: CATGQGNEQYF.

This rearrangement joins TRBV6-1 to TRBJ1-2, with TRBD1 matching 7 bases. CDR3 size: 14 residues. The V gene end was trimmed by 0 bases and the J gene end by 8 bases; junction bases not matched to a gene: 6. The germline CDR1 and CDR2 sequences are MNHNS and SASEGT. The CDR3 coding sequence is TGTGCCAGCAGTGAAGCGGGACAGTCGTCGGGCTACACCTTC. Its translation: CASSEAGQSSGYTF.

The rearrangement links TRBV20-1 to TRBJ1-4; D gene ambiguous. Trimming removed 0 bases from V and 0 bases from J, with 14 bases in between. Germline CDR1 is DFQATT and CDR2 is SNEGSKA (reference sequence). The CDR3 sequence is 17 residues long. The CDR3 is CSARDRARLATNEKLFF. The CDR3 nucleotides are TGCAGTGCTAGAGATCGGGCACGACTCGCAACTAATGAAAAACTGTTTTTT.

The table lists this clonotype with a few counts. This chain uses TRBV18 with TRBJ2-2; 8 nucleotides line up with TRBD1. The CDR3 loop spans 15 amino acids. J gave up 2 bases and V 3 bases, and 2 bases lay outside the gene matches. CDR1 and CDR2 from the germline V gene are KGHSH and LQKENI. The CDR3 sequence is CASSPGTGNTGELFF. CDR3 bases: TGTGCCAGCTCACCGGGGACAGGCAACACCGGGGAGCTGTTTTTT. Combining the CDR3 with reference TRBV18 and TRBJ2-2 gives the whole variable domain NAGVMQNPRHLVRRRGQEARLRCSPMKGHSHVYWYRQLPEEGLKFMVYLQKENIIDESGMPKERFSAEFPKEGPSILRIQQVVRGDSAAYFCASSPGTGNTGELFFGEGSRLTVL.

The chain couples TRBV4-2 to TRBJ2-1; D may correspond to TRBD1 or TRBD2 (5 bases each). The CDR3 consists of 16 residues. Between the trimmed V and J ends, which lost 1 base and 3 bases, there was a span of 13 bases. The V gene's germline CDR1 is LGHNA and CDR2 YNFKEQ. The CDR3 nucleotides read TGTGCCAGCAGCCAAGCCGGGACCGTCCGCTACAATGAGCAGTTCTTC. This codes for CASSQAGTVRYNEQFF.

The chain employs TRBV5-1 and TRBJ2-5; TRBD1 matches 9 bases. This CDR3 region has 16 residues. Trimming at V came to 4 bases and at J to 1 base, leaving 8 bases not matched to a gene. Germline CDR1 reads SGHRS; CDR2 reads YFSETQ. The DNA of the CDR3 is TGCGCCAGCAGCCCGGGACAGGGACAGGTCCAAGAGACCCAGTACTTC. Amino acid sequence: CASSPGQGQVQETQYF.

This clonotype was found many times. The V call is TRBV20-1, the J call TRBJ2-7, with D tentatively TRBD2 (6 bases). Germline CDR1 DFQATT, CDR2 SNEGSKA (reference sequence). V dropped 1 base and J dropped 4 bases, with 8 bases sitting between them. The length of the CDR3 is 12 residues. The CDR3 DNA is TGCAGTGCTAGAGTGGGGACTTACGAGCAGTACTTC. This gives the protein CSARVGTYEQYF.

This clonotype has more than one count but fewer than ten. V usage is TRBV5-1 and J usage is TRBJ1-1; the D gene is possibly TRBD1 (5 bases). V was pared by 4 bases and J by 2 bases, with 21 bases between. The CDR3 is 17 residues long. CDR1 SGHRS and CDR2 YFSETQ come from the germline V gene. Here the CDR3 reads CASSPAWQAGVNTEAFF. As DNA, the CDR3 is TGCGCCAGCAGCCCCGCCTGGCAGGCGGGGGTTAACACTGAAGCTTTCTTT.

The V call is TRBV20-1, the J call TRBJ2-7; D perhaps matches TRBD2 (5 bases). Germline assignment: CDR1 DFQATT and CDR2 SNEGSKA (reference sequence). CDR3 length: 15 amino acids. The V end lost 0 bases, the J end lost 3 bases, and 15 bases lay between the germline ends. The CDR3 bases are TGCAGTGCTAGAGATCGGGGTTGGTATGACTACGAGCAGTACTTC. This gives the protein CSARDRGWYDYEQYF.

This clonotype has just a few counts. The chain links TRBV20-1 to TRBJ1-1, with 7 positions matching TRBD1. V trimming: 5 bases; J trimming: 4 bases; junction bases outside the gene matches: 7. This CDR3 region has 13 residues. CDR1 and CDR2 (germline): DFQATT, SNEGSKA (reference sequence). This CDR3 reads CSALPGQSTEAFF. The CDR3 DNA is TGCAGTGCTTTACCGGGACAGAGCACTGAAGCTTTCTTT.

Of note for this clonotype: One end of the junction varies from germline; a read error may be responsible. This rearrangement joins TRBV3-1 to TRBJ1-1; D uncertain. The germline V gene has CDR1 LGHDT and CDR2 YNNKEL (reference sequence). This CDR3 comprises 15 residues. CDR3 nucleotide sequence: TGTGCCGGCAGCCAAGGTGCCACAACGGACACTGAAGCTTTCTTT. Residues: CAGSQGATTDTEAFF. The complete variable domain, with remaining parts taken from reference TRBV3-1 and TRBJ1-1, reads DTAVSQTPKYLVTQMGNDKSIKCEQNLGHDTMYWYKQDSKKFLKIMFSYNNKELIINETVPNRFSPKSPDKAHLNLHINSLELGDSAVYFCAGSQGATTDTEAFFGQGTRLTVV.

Only a few counts were recorded for this clonotype. The chain has TRBV2 and TRBJ2-1; D tentatively reads TRBD1 or TRBD2 (5 bases each). Germline V gene sequence: CDR1 SNHLY, CDR2 FYNNEI. V was shortened by 6 bases and J by 5 bases, with 20 bases between the two germline ends. This CDR3 contains 16 residues. DNA of the CDR3: TGTGCCAGCAGGCACGAGGCGAGGGGCCAGAACAATGAGCAGTTCTTC. It codes for CASRHEARGQNNEQFF.

This clonotype has at least ten counts. The chain has TRBV7-3 and TRBJ1-2; 9 bases are shared with TRBD1. Germline V gives CDR1 SGHTA, CDR2 FQGTGA. V lost 3 bases to trimming and J lost 3 bases; unmatched junction nucleotides: 8. The CDR3 extends over 16 amino acids. The CDR3 DNA reads TGTGCCAGCAGCTTCGGGACAGGGAAGGGGGACTATGGCTACACCTTC. Its translation is CASSFGTGKGDYGYTF.

This clonotype has a handful of counts. This chain uses TRBV11-2 with TRBJ1-6; maybe TRBD1 (6 bases). Germline V gives CDR1 SGHAT, CDR2 FQNNGV. CDR3 length: 14 amino acids. The V end was cut by 5 bases, the J end by 5 bases, with 10 bases between. In nucleotides, the CDR3 is TGTGCCAGCAGCGAGGACAGTCATAATTCACCCCTCCACTTT. Residues: CASSEDSHNSPLHF. Drawing the rest from reference TRBV11-2 and TRBJ1-6, the complete variable domain is EAGVAQSPRYKIIEKRQSVAFWCNPISGHATLYWYQQILGQGPKLLIQFQNNGVVDDSQLPKDRFSAERLKGVDSTLKIQPAKLEDSAVYLCASSEDSHNSPLHFGNGTRLTVT.

This clonotype was picked up a small number of times. This sequence joins TRBV2 and TRBJ1-1, with D possibly being TRBD1 (6 bases). V shed 6 bases and J shed 1 base, with 9 bases lying between them. CDR1 and CDR2 from the germline V gene are SNHLY and FYNNEI. The CDR3 sequence is 13 residues long. The CDR3 region has the DNA TGTGCCAGCAGGTCGGACAGGAACACTGAAGCTTTCTTT. It is translated as CASRSDRNTEAFF.

The rearrangement uses TRBV12-3 or TRBV12-4 and TRBJ2-1; D not resolved. The CDR3 consists of 14 residues. The V and J ends lost 6 bases and 8 bases respectively, with 17 bases between them. CDR3 region: CASSHPDPVDEQFF. The CDR3 DNA reads TGTGCCAGCAGCCACCCCGATCCCGTCGATGAGCAGTTCTTC.

This clonotype occurred many times. The chain links TRBV7-9 to TRBJ1-1, with a weak D call TRBD1 (6 bases). The CDR3 runs 14 residues. Germline lookup yields CDR1 SEHNR and CDR2 FQNEAQ (reference sequence). Trimming removed 5 bases from V and 0 bases from J, with 10 bases in between. CDR3 DNA: TGTGCCAGCAGCCCCGACAGGTTGAACACTGAAGCTTTCTTT. It translates to CASSPDRLNTEAFF.

The rearrangement joins TRBV20-1 to TRBJ2-1; D is uncertain. Germline V gene lookup returns CDR1 DFQATT and CDR2 SNEGSKA (reference sequence). The CDR3 spans 14 residues. With 6 bases removed from V and 0 bases from J, the gap between germline ends came to 12 bases. CDR3 amino acids: CSALDTYSYNEQFF. In DNA form, the CDR3 reads TGCAGTGCCTTAGACACTTACTCCTACAATGAGCAGTTCTTC.

This clonotype was seen more than once but under ten times. V is TRBV6-2 or TRBV6-3 and J is TRBJ1-1, with 8 bases aligning to TRBD1. There are 13 residues in the CDR3. V trimming: 8 bases; J trimming: 4 bases; junction bases outside the gene matches: 6. CDR1 is MNHEY, CDR2 SVGEGT, per germline. The CDR3: CASADRAPTEAFF. DNA for the CDR3: TGTGCCAGCGCGGACAGGGCCCCCACTGAAGCTTTCTTT.